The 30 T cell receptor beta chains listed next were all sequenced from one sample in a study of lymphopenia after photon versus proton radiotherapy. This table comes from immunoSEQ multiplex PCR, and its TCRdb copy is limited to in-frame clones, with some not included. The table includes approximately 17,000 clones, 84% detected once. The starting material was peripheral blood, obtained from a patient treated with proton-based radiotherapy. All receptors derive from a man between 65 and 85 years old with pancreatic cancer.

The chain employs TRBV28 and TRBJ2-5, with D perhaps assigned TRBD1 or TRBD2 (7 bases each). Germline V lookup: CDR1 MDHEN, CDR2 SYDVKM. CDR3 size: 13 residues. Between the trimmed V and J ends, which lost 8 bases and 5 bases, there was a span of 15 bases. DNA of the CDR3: TGTGCCAGCGGGGAGGGACAGAGGGAGACCCAGTACTTC. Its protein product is CASGEGQRETQYF.

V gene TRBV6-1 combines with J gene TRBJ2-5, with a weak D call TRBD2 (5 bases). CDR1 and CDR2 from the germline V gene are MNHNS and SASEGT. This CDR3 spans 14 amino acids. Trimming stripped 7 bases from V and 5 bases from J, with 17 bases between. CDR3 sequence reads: CASTYPRGYETQYF. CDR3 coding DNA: TGTGCCAGCACCTACCCCCGGGGTTACGAGACCCAGTACTTC.

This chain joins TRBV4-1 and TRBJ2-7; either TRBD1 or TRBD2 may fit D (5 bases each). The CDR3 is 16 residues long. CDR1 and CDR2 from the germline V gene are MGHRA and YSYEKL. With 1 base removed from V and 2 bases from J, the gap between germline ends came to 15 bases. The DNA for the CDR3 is TGCGCCAGCAGCCAAGTTGCAGGGACGCCGGCCTACGAGCAGTACTTC. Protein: CASSQVAGTPAYEQYF.

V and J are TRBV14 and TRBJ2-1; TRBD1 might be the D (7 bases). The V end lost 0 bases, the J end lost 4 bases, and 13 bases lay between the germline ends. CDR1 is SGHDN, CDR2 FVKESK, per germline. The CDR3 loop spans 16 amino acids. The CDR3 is CASSQDGGTVYNEQFF. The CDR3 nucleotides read TGTGCCAGCAGCCAAGATGGGGGGACAGTTTACAATGAGCAGTTCTTC.

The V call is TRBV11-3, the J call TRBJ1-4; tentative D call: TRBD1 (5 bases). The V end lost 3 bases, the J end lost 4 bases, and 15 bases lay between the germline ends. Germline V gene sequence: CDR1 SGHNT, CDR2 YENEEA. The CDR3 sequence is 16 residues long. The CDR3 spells CASSFGTAGINEKLFF. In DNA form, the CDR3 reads TGTGCCAGCAGCTTCGGGACGGCGGGGATTAATGAAAAACTGTTTTTT.

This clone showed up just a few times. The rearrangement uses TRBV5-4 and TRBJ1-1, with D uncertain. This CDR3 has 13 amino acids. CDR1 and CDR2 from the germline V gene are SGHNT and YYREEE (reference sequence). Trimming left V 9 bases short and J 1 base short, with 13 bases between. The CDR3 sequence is CATQSDPNTEAFF. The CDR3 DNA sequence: TGTGCCACCCAATCGGACCCGAACACTGAAGCTTTCTTT.

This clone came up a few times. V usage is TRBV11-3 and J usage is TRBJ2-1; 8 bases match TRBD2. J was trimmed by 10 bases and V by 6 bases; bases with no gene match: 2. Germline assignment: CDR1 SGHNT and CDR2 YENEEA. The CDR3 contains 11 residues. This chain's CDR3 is CASRSSGEQFF. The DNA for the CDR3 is TGTGCCAGCAGGTCTAGCGGGGAGCAGTTCTTC.

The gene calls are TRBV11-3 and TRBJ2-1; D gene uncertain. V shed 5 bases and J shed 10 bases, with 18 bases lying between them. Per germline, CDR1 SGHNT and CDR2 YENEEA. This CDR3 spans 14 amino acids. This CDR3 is CASSHVGLPLEQFF. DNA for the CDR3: TGTGCCAGCAGCCACGTTGGCTTGCCTTTAGAGCAGTTCTTC.

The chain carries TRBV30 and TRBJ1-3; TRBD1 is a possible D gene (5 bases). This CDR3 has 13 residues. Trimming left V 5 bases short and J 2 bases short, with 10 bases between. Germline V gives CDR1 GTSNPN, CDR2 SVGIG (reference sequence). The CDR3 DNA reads TGTGCCTGGGCTCGAGGGGCTGGAAACACCATATATTTT. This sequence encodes CAWARGAGNTIYF.

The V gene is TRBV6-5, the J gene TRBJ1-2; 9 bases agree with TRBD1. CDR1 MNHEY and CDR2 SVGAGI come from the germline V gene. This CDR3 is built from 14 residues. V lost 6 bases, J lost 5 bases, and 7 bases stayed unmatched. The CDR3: CASSLEQGAYGYTF. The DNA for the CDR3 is TGTGCCAGCAGCCTAGAACAGGGGGCATATGGCTACACCTTC.

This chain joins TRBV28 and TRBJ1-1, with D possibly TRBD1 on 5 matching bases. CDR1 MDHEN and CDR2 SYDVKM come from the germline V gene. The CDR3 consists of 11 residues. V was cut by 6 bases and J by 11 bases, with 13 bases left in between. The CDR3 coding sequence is TGTGCCAGCAGATCGACAGAGACGGCTTTCTTT. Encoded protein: CASRSTETAFF. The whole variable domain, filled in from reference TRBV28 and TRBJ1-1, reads DVKVTQSSRYLVKRTGEKVFLECVQDMDHENMFWYRQDPGLGLRLIYFSYDVKMKEKGDIPEGYSVSREKKERFSLILESASTNQTSMYLCASRSTETAFFGQGTRLTVV.

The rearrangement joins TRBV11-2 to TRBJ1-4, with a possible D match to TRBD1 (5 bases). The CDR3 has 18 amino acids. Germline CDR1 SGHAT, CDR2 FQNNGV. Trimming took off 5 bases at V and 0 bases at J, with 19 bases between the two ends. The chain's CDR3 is CASSPGAATLATNEKLFF. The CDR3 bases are TGTGCCAGCAGCCCCGGGGCGGCTACGCTTGCAACTAATGAAAAACTGTTTTTT.

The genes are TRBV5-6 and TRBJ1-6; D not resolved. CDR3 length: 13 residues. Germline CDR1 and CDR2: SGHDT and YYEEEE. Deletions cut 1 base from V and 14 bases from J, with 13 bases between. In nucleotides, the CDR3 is TGTGCCAGCAGCTTGTTGACCGCGAAGTCCCTCCACTTT. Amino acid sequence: CASSLLTAKSLHF. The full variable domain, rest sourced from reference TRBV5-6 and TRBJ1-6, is DAGVTQSPTHLIKTRGQQVTLRCSPKSGHDTVSWYQQALGQGPQFIFQYYEEEERQRGNFPDRFSGHQFPNYSSELNVNALLLGDSALYLCASSLLTAKSLHFGNGTRLTVT.

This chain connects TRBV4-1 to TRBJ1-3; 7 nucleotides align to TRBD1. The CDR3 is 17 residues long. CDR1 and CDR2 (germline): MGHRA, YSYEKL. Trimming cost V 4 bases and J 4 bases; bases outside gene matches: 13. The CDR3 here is CASSPTPSTGSGNTIYF. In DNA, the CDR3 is TGCGCCAGCAGCCCTACCCCATCGACAGGGTCAGGAAACACCATATATTTT.

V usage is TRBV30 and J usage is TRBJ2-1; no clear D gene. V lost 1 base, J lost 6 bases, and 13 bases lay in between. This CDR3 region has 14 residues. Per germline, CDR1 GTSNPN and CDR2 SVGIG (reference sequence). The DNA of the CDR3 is TGTGCCTGGAGTGACTCGGGCTTGTCCAATGAGCAGTTCTTC. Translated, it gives CAWSDSGLSNEQFF.

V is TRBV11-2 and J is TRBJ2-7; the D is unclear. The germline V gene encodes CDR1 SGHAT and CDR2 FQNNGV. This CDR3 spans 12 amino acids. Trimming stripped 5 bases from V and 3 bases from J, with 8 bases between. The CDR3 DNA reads TGTGCCAGCAGCCTTGGAGTCTACGAGCAGTACTTC. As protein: CASSLGVYEQYF.

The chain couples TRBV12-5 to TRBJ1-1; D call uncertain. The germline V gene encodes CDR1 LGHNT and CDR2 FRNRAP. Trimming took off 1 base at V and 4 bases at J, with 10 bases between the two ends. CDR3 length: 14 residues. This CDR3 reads CASGLDRWATEAFF. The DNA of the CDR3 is TGTGCTAGTGGTTTGGACCGGTGGGCCACTGAAGCTTTCTTT.

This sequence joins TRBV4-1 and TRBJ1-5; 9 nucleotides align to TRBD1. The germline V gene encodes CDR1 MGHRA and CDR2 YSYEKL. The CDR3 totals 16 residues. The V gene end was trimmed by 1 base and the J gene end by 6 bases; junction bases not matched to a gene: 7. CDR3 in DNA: TGCGCCAGCAGCCAAGTTGTCACAGGGGGCTTTCAGCCCCAGCATTTT. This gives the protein CASSQVVTGGFQPQHF.

The DNA for the CDR3 is TGTGCCAGCAGCCAGAATGGGCAAATGAACACTGAAGCTTTCTTT. Translation: CASSQNGQMNTEAFF. The chain has TRBV6-1 and TRBJ1-1; D ambiguous. Germline V gene data show CDR1 as MNHNS and CDR2 as SASEGT. Trimming took off 6 bases at V and 0 bases at J, with 14 bases between the two ends. The CDR3 runs 15 residues.

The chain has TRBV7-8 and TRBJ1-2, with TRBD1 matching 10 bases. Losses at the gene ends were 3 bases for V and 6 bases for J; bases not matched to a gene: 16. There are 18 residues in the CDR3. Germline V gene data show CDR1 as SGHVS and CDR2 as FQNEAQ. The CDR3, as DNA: TGTGCCAGCAGCTTCCGTGTCTGGGACAGGGGAAAAGACGATGGCTACACCTTC. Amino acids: CASSFRVWDRGKDDGYTF.

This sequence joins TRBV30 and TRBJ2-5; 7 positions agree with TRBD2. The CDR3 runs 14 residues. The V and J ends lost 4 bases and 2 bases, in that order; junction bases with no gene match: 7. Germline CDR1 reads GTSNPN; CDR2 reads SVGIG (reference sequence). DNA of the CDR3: TGTGCCTGGAATCGCGGGAGCGCTCAAGAGACCCAGTACTTC. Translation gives CAWNRGSAQETQYF. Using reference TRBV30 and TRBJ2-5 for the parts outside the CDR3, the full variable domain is SQTIHQWPATLVQPVGSPLSLECTVEGTSNPNLYWYRQAAGRGLQLLFYSVGIGQISSEVPQNLSASRPQDRQFILSSKKLLLSDSGFYLCAWNRGSAQETQYFGPGTRLLVL.

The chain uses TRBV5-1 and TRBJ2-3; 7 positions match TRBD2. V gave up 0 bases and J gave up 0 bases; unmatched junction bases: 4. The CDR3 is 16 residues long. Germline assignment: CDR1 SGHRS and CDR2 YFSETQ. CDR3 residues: CASSLEPSGSTDTQYF. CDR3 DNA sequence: TGCGCCAGCAGCTTGGAGCCTAGCGGTAGCACAGATACGCAGTATTTT.

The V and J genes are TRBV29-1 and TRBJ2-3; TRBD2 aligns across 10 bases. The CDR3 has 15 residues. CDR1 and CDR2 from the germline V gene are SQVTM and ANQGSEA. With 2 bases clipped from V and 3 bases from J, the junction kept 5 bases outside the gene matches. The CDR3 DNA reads TGCAGCGTTGAATTCCTAGCGGGAGTGACAGATACGCAGTATTTT. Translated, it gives CSVEFLAGVTDTQYF.

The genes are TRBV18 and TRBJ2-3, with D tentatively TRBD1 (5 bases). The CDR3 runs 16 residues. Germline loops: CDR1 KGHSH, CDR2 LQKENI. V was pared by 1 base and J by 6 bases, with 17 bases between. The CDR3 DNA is TGTGCCAGCTCACCACGATCAGGGTCTCAAGTCGATACGCAGTATTTT. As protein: CASSPRSGSQVDTQYF.

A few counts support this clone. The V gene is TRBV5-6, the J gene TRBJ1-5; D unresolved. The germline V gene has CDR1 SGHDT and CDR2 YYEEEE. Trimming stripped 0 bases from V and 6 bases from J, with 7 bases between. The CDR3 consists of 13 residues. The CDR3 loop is CASSLAHSQPQHF. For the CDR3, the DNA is TGTGCCAGCAGCTTGGCCCACTCTCAGCCCCAGCATTTT. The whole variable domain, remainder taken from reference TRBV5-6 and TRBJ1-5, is DAGVTQSPTHLIKTRGQQVTLRCSPKSGHDTVSWYQQALGQGPQFIFQYYEEEERQRGNFPDRFSGHQFPNYSSELNVNALLLGDSALYLCASSLAHSQPQHFGDGTRLSIL.

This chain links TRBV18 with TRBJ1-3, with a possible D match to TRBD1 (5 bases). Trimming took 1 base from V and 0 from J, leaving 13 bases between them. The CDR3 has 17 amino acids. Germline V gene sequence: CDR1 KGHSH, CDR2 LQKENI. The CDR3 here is CASSPLGTATSGNTIYF. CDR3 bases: TGTGCCAGCTCACCACTAGGGACGGCCACCTCTGGAAACACCATATATTTT.

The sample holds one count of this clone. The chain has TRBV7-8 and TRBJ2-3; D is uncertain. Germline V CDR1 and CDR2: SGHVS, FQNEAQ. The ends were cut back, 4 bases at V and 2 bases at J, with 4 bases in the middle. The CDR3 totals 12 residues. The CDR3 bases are TGTGCCAGCAGCTACATCACAGATACGCAGTATTTT. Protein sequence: CASSYITDTQYF. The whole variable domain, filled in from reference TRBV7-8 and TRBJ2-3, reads GAGVSQSPRYKVAKRGQDVALRCDPISGHVSLFWYQQALGQGPEFLTYFQNEAQLDKSGLPSDRFFAERPEGSVSTLKIQRTQQEDSAVYLCASSYITDTQYFGPGTRLTVL.

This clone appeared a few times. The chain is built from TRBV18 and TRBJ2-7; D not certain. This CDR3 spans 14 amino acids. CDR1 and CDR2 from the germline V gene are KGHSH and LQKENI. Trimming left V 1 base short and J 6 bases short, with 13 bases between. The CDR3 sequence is CASSPQDTRSEQYF. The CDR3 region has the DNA TGTGCCAGCTCACCACAAGACACCCGGTCCGAGCAGTACTTC. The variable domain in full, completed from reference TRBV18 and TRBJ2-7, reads NAGVMQNPRHLVRRRGQEARLRCSPMKGHSHVYWYRQLPEEGLKFMVYLQKENIIDESGMPKERFSAEFPKEGPSILRIQQVVRGDSAAYFCASSPQDTRSEQYFGPGTRLTVT.

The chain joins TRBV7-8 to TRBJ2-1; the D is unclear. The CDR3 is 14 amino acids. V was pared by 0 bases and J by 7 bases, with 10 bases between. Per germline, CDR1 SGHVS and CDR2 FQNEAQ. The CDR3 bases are TGTGCCAGCAGCTTAGCGTCGATTGAGAATGAGCAGTTCTTC. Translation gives CASSLASIENEQFF.

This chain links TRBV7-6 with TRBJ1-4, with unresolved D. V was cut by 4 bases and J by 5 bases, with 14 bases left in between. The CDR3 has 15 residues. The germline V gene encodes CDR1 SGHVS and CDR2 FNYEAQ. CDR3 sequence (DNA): TGTGCCAGCAGCTCCACGGTCGGGCCGAATGAAAAACTGTTTTTT. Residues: CASSSTVGPNEKLFF. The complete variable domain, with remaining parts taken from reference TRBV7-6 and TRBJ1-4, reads GAGVSQSPRYKVTKRGQDVALRCDPISGHVSLYWYRQALGQGPEFLTYFNYEAQQDKSGLPNDRFSAERPEGSISTLTIQRTEQRDSAMYRCASSSTVGPNEKLFFGSGTQLSVL.